The subject of this entry is one TCR beta chain. The antigen remains undetermined. The sample belongs to a study of healthy donors' naive CD4 and CD8 T cells. Study in general: Donors spanned ages 20-25, 40-50 and 60-70 years, half female. Findings and limits, study-wide: Negatively charged CDR3s marked CD8+ lineage; positively charged CDR3s marked CD4+ lineage. CDR3 charge plus V and J genes appeared to account for approximately 13% of CD4/CD8 variance.

The CDR3 is made up of 15 amino acids. V lost 1 base, J lost 4 bases, and 6 bases stayed unmatched. Per germline, CDR1 MNHEY and CDR2 SMNVEV (reference sequence). Starting from roughly 0.45 ug of total RNA, TCR libraries were made with linear amplification. Each CDR3 protein gets one entry after TCRdb re-called the reads with MiXCR. Of about 200,000 distinct CDR3 sequences in the sample, around 80% were seen once. The chain employs TRBV27 and TRBJ2-5; TRBD2 aligns across 7 bases. Material: naive CD4+ and CD8+ T cells sorted from blood, pooled from several donors. This clonotype originated in a pool of human donors in good health; the sample pools cells from several healthy donors. CDR3 nucleotide sequence: TGTGCCAGCAGTTTATGGGGGGAGGGAGTAGAGACCCAGTACTTC. It specifies CASSLWGEGVETQYF.